This T cell receptor (beta chain) was obtained from a study of blood T cell repertoires in COVID-19. Study context: Both acute and convalescent COVID-19 samples were obtained from the United States, Italy and Spain. Sample material is recorded as cDNA or gDNA derived from T cells, B-cell-depleted T cells, or PBMCs.

Some clones are missing from TCRdb's copy, which holds only in-frame ones; the method was immunoSEQ multiplex PCR. Among approximately 300,000 clones, approximately 90% were seen once, and the ten largest hold approximately 6%. The germline gives CDR1 SEHNR, CDR2 FQNEAQ (reference sequence). The length of the CDR3 is 15 residues. V dropped 3 bases and J dropped 2; count of bases not matched to a gene: 7. Sample: PBMCs or T cells enriched from blood (not recorded which). The chain has TRBV7-9 and TRBJ2-7; 7 nucleotides align to TRBD2. This clonotype originated in a woman aged 30 to 39 who had recovered from COVID-19. The DNA of the CDR3 is TGTGCCAGCAGCTTGTACCCCGGGACTACCTACGAGCAGTACTTC. Its translation is CASSLYPGTTYEQYF. The variable domain in full, completed from reference TRBV7-9 and TRBJ2-7, reads DTGVSQNPRHKITKRGQNVTFRCDPISEHNRLYWYRQTLGQGPEFLTYFQNEAQLEKSRLLSDRFSAERPKGSFSTLEIQRTEQGDSAMYLCASSLYPGTTYEQYFGPGTRLTVT.